The text below deals with one TCR beta chain. The target antigen is unknown. Here immunoSEQ multiplex PCR was the method, and the copy in TCRdb shows in-frame clones only, minus some. The sample lists around 87,000 clones; 80% to 90% were seen once. These data belong to a study of T cell responses to AZD1222 COVID-19 vaccine. Overall study results and limits: The study sampled repertoires only after the peak T cell response. Spike-spanning, vaccine-associated CD4 TCRs were dominant at 160-218 and 743-854. Clonal diversity was possibly underestimated; the donors were predominantly white British and more often female.

It was second doses at about 4 or about 12 weeks that were pooled. The CDR3 loop spans 20 amino acids. CDR1 SGHAT and CDR2 FQNNGV come from the germline V gene. J was trimmed by 0 bases and V by 0 bases; bases with no gene match: 17. This sequence joins TRBV11-2 and TRBJ2-7; 7 positions match TRBD1. The TCR sequence derives from an adult who received the AZD1222 COVID-19 vaccine. The material was peripheral blood, obtained 28 days after the second AZD1222 dose. The CDR3: CASSLDHSGRMTGSSYEQYF. CDR3 sequence (DNA): TGTGCCAGCAGCTTAGACCATTCCGGAAGAATGACAGGGAGCTCCTACGAGCAGTACTTC.